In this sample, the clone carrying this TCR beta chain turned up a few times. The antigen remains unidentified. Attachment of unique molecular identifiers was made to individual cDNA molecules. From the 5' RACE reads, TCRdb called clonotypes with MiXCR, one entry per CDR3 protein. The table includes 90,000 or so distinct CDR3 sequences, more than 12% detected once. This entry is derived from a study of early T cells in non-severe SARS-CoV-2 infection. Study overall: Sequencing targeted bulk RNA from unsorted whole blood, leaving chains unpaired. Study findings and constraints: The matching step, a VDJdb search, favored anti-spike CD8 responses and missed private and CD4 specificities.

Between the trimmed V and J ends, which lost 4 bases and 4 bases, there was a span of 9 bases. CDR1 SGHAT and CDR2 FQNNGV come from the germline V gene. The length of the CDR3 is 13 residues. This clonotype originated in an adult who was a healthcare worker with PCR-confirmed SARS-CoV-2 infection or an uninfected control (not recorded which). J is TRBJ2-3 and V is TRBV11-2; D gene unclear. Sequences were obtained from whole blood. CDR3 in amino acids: CASSSAIPDTQYF. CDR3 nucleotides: TGTGCCAGCAGCTCGGCTATACCAGATACGCAGTATTTT.